These 3 T cell receptor beta chains were all obtained from the same sample, sequenced in a study of cytomegalovirus exposure and HLA in healthy donors. Both 60 Vbeta primers and 13 Jbeta primers went into the PCR. Sequencing was performed with immunoSEQ multiplex PCR; in TCRdb, only in-frame clones are kept and a portion is missing. The sample shows around 70,000 clones, less than 80% of them seen only once. What was sequenced was PBMCs. The receptors stem from a woman aged 40 to 55 in good health and CMV-seropositive.

The chain has TRBV28 and TRBJ1-2; TRBD1 is a possible D gene (5 bases). The germline V gene has CDR1 MDHEN and CDR2 SYDVKM. The CDR3 contains 12 residues. V was shortened by 11 bases and J by 7 bases, with 17 bases between the two germline ends. The CDR3 nucleotides are TGTGCCGGGGGTACCGGGAGGACTGGCTACACCTTC. Its protein product is CAGGTGRTGYTF.

Only one count was recorded for this clone. This chain joins TRBV9 and TRBJ2-3; D perhaps matches TRBD1 (5 bases). This CDR3 is 13 amino acids long. Between the trimmed V and J ends, which lost 3 bases and 2 bases, there was a span of 7 bases. Per germline, CDR1 SGDLS and CDR2 YYNGEE. The CDR3 sequence is CASSEGATDTQYF. The CDR3 DNA reads TGTGCCAGCAGCGAAGGGGCCACAGATACGCAGTATTTT.

The genes are TRBV6-5 and TRBJ1-2; TRBD1 aligns across 11 bases. CDR3 length: 15 amino acids. Trimming took 6 bases from V and 8 from J; bases not matched to a gene: 11. Germline V CDR1 and CDR2: MNHEY, SVGAGI. The CDR3 spells CASSLNRDRGYGYTF. CDR3 DNA: TGTGCCAGCAGCCTGAATCGGGACAGGGGGTACGGCTACACCTTC.